This T cell receptor (beta chain) was recovered during a study of shared T cell receptors in the human thymus. Germline-derived CDR1 and CDR2 are MDHEN and SYDVKM. V lost 4 bases and J 6 bases, leaving 13 bases between the germline ends. CDR3 length equals 13 residues. Profiled with immunoSEQ multiplex PCR; TCRdb holds only in-frame clones, not every one. Altogether over 65,000 clones are present, nearly 95% being singletons, with the ten largest covering 0.03% to 0.04%. This chain joins TRBV28 and TRBJ2-7; D possibly uses TRBD1 or TRBD2 (6 bases each). The receptor was derived from a human donor. Sequences were obtained from thymocytes. CDR3 region: CASSYPGGAEQYF. The CDR3 DNA reads as TGTGCCAGCAGTTACCCCGGGGGCGCCGAGCAGTACTTC.